This T cell receptor (beta chain) was captured in a study of CXCR3-negative and CXCR3-positive naive CD8 T cells. CD45RO-CCR7+CD27+CD95- characterized naive CD8+ T cells. Findings and caveats of the study: Similar TRBV-TRBJ usage characterized naive CXCR3-negative and CXCR3-positive cells; memory cells differed.

This CDR3 contains 12 residues. From germline, CDR1 is SGHDN and CDR2 FVKESK. Worth noting for this clonotype: What it binds is not known.

UMI labels and 5' RACE were used to prepare the TRB cDNA libraries. TCRdb re-called the 5' RACE reads and catalogs CDR3 proteins one per entry, DNA excluded. This sample contains over 80,000 distinct CDR3 sequences. The source is a human donor in good health. Some clones in this sample may be carry-over from other donors' samples. The sample consisted of naive CXCR3- CD8+ T cells from blood. The subset was: CD45RO-CCR7+CD27+CD95- naive CD8+ T cells lacking CXCR3 (TNR3-). The genes are TRBV14 and TRBJ1-1. CDR3: CASSQRTREAFF.